The T cell receptor (beta chain) under discussion was sequenced for a study of T cell responses to AZD1222 COVID-19 vaccine. Notes on this clone: The antigen is undetermined.

Study results and caveats: At study baseline, merely more than 5 AZD1222 recipients were seropositive. Repertoires were sampled only after the peak T cell response.

Measured with immunoSEQ multiplex PCR; TCRdb has only the in-frame clones, and not every one. The data show 150,000 or so clones, with roughly 88% seen just once and about 15% held by the top ten. The junction had 7 bases not matched to a gene; V was cut back by 5 bases and J by 0 bases. Looked up from germline, CDR1 is MRHNA and CDR2 is SNTAGT. CDR3 length: 17 residues. This sequence was found in an adult in good health. Source: peripheral blood, taken on day 0 of AZD1222 vaccination. The chain employs TRBV6-4 and TRBJ2-6, with 7 bases aligning to TRBD1. CDR3 sequence: CASSWTGLNSGANVLTF. CDR3 coding DNA: TGTGCCAGCAGTTGGACAGGCCTGAACTCTGGGGCCAACGTCCTGACTTTC.